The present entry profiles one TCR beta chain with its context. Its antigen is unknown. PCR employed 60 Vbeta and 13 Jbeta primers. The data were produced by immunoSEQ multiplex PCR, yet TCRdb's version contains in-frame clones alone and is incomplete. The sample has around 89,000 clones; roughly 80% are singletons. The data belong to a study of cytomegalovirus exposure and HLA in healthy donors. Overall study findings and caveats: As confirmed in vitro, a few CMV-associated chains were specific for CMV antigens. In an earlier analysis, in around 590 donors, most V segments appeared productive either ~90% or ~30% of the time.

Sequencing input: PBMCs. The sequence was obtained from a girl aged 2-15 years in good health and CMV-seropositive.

This chain's CDR3 is CASFGGLSGYTF. CDR3 sequence (DNA): TGTGCCAGTTTCGGGGGGCTTAGTGGCTACACCTTC. The V and J genes are TRBV28 and TRBJ1-2; weak D call: TRBD1 (6 bases). CDR1 and CDR2 from the germline V gene are MDHEN and SYDVKM. CDR3 size: 12 residues. V was cut by 9 bases and J by 7 bases, with 15 bases left in between.